This T cell receptor beta chain emerged from a study of Ad26.COV2.S vaccination and SARS-CoV-2 variants. With 3 bases clipped from V and 0 bases from J, the junction kept 7 bases outside the gene matches. Germline CDR1 SGHVS, CDR2 FQNEAQ. This CDR3 is built from 18 residues. Data came from immunoSEQ multiplex PCR; TCRdb stores just in-frame clones and leaves some out. The profile shows more than 150,000 clones, roughly 87% of them singletons. In regard to this clone: What it binds is not known.

Study results and caveats: Total T cell responses were possibly underestimated by TCR breadth and depth analyses.

This material consisted of peripheral blood, taken after recovery from COVID-19. The receptor was isolated from a human donor who had recovered from COVID-19. The chain links TRBV7-8 to TRBJ2-3; 12 bases map to TRBD2. The CDR3 protein is CASSFRTSGDLSTDTQYF. CDR3 nucleotide sequence: TGTGCCAGCAGCTTCAGGACTAGCGGGGACCTTAGCACAGATACGCAGTATTTT.